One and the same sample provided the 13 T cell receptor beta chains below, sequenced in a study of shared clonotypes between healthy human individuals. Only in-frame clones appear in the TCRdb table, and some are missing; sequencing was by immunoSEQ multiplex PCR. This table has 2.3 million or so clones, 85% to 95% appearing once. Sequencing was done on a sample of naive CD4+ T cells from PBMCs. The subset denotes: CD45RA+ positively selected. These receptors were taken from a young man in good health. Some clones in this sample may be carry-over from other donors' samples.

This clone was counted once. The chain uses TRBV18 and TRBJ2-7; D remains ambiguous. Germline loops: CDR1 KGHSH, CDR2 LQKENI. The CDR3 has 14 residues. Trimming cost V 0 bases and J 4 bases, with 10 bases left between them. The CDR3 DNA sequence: TGTGCCAGCTCACCACCCTCGGTGGGATACGAGCAGTACTTC. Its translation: CASSPPSVGYEQYF.

CDR3 nucleotides: TGTGCCAGCACTCGGGAGCGGGCAAACACCATATATTTT. The encoded protein is CASTRERANTIYF. This chain connects TRBV5-5 to TRBJ1-3; D gene unclear. Looked up from germline, CDR1 is SGHKS and CDR2 is YYEKEE (reference sequence). The CDR3 extends over 13 amino acids. V lost 6 bases to trimming and J lost 6 bases, with 13 bases between them.

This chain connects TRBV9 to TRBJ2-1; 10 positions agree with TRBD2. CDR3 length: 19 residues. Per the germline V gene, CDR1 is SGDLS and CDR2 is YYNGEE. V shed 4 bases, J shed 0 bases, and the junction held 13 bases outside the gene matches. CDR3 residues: CASSSSPGTSASSYNEQFF. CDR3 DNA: TGTGCCAGCAGCTCAAGTCCCGGGACTAGCGCTAGCTCCTACAATGAGCAGTTCTTC.

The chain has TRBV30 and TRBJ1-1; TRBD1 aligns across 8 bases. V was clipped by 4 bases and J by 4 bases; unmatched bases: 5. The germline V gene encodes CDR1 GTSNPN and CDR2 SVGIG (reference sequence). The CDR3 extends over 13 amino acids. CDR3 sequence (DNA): TGTGCCTGGATGCACACAGGGGGCACTGAAGCTTTCTTT. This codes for CAWMHTGGTEAFF.

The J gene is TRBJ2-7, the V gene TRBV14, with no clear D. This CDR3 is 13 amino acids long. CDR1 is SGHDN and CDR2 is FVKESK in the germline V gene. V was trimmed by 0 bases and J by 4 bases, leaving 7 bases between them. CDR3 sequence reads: CASSQDYIYEQYF. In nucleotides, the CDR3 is TGTGCCAGCAGCCAAGACTACATTTACGAGCAGTACTTC.

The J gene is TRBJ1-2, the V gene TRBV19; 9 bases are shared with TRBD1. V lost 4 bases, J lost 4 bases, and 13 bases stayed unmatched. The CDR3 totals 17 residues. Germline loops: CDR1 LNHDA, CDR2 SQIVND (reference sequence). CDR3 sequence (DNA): TGTGCCAGTAGTAATGCGGACAGGGGAATTGACGGCTATGGCTACACCTTC. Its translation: CASSNADRGIDGYGYTF.

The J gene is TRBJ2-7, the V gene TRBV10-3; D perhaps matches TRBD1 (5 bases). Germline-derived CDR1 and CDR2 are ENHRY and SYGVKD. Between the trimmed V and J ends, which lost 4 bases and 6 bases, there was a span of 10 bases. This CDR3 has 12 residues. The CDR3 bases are TGTGCCATCAGTGCCGAAGGGGCCGAGCAGTACTTC. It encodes CAISAEGAEQYF.

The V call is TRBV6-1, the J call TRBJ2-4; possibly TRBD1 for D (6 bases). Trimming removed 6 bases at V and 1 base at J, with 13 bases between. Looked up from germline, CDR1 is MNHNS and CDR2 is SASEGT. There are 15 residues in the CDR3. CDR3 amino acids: CASRQTGLAKNIQYF. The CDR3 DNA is TGTGCCAGCAGACAAACAGGGCTGGCCAAAAACATTCAGTACTTC.

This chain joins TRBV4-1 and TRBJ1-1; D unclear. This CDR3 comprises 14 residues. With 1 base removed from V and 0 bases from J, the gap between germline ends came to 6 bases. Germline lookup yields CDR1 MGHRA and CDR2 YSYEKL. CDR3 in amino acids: CASSQVAVNTEAFF. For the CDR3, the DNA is TGCGCCAGCAGCCAAGTAGCGGTGAACACTGAAGCTTTCTTT.

The CDR3 DNA reads as TGCGCCAGCAGCTTGGCCACGACAATGAACACTGAAGCTTTCTTT. Residues: CASSLATTMNTEAFF. The rearrangement joins TRBV5-1 to TRBJ1-1, with unresolved D. The V end was cut by 0 bases, the J end by 0 bases, with 9 bases between. Germline V gene lookup returns CDR1 SGHRS and CDR2 YFSETQ. The CDR3 is made up of 15 amino acids. Drawing the rest from reference TRBV5-1 and TRBJ1-1, the complete variable domain is KAGVTQTPRYLIKTRGQQVTLSCSPISGHRSVSWYQQTPGQGLQFLFEYFSETQRNKGNFPGRFSGRQFSNSRSEMNVSTLELGDSALYLCASSLATTMNTEAFFGQGTRLTVV.

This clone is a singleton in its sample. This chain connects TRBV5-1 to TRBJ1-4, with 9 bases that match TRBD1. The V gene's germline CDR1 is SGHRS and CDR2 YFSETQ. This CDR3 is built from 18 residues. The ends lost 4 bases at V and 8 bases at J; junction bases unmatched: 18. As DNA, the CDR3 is TGCGCCAGCAGCGCGGGACAGGGCTTAACTTTTTCTTGGGAAAAACTGTTTTTT. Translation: CASSAGQGLTFSWEKLFF.

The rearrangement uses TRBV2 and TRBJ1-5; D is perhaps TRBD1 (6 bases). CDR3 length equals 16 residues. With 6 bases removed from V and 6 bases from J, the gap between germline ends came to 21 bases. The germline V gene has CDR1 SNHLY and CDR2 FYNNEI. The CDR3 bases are TGTGCCAGCAGCCCAGAGGACAGTCGGGTGGGTCAGCCCCAGCATTTT. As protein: CASSPEDSRVGQPQHF.

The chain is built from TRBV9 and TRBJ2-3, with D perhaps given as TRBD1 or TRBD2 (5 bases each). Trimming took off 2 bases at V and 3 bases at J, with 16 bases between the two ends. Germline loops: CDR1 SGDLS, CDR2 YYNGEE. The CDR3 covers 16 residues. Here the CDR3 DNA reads TGTGCCAGCAGCGTCGGTGAGGGACCCCGAACAGATACGCAGTATTTT. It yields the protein CASSVGEGPRTDTQYF.